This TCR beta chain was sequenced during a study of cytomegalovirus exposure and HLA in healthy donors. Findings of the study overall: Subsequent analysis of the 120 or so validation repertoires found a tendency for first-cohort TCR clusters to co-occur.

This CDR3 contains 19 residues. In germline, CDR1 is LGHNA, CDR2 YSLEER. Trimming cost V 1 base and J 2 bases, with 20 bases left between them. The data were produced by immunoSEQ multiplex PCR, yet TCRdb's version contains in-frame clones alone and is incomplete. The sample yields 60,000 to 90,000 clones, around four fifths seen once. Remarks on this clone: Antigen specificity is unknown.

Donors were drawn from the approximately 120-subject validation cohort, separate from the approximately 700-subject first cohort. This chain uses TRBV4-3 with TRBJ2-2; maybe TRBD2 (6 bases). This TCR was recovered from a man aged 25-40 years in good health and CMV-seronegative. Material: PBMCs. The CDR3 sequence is CASSQVVPPRGRNTGELFF. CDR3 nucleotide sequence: TGCGCCAGCAGCCAAGTTGTACCCCCGCGGGGAAGAAACACCGGGGAGCTGTTTTTT.